A single sample is the source of the 6 T cell receptor beta chains below, sequenced in a study of patients and donors after allogeneic stem cell transplantation (dated by TCRdb to 2020 to 2021). Receptors were amplified or captured by RT-PCR. TCRdb lists the instrument as NextSeq 550. Using fastp trimming at Q25 and MiXCR clonotype assembly, TCRdb reanalyzed the public sequencing data and kept in-frame beta chains. Each CDR3 protein appears once, grouped with its most common genes and DNA. The sample has some 880,000 distinct CDR3 sequences on record, more than 15% of them singletons. The ten largest clones represent roughly 6% of the sample. Sequenced material: blood, either unsorted or a sorted T cell fraction (not recorded which). Every receptor here comes from a human donor who was either an allogeneic HSCT recipient or a stem cell or donor lymphocyte infusion donor (not recorded which). It is not recorded whose cells these are; they may come from a transplant donor.

This clonotype has a handful of counts. The chain has TRBV18 and TRBJ1-5; no clear D gene. V lost 2 bases and J lost 6, with 8 bases in between. The V gene's germline CDR1 is KGHSH and CDR2 LQKENI. CDR3 length equals 13 residues. In nucleotides, the CDR3 is TGTGCCAGCTCACCAAGAAGCGTTCAGCCCCAGCATTTT. Its protein product is CASSPRSVQPQHF.

This clonotype was found many times. V and J are TRBV12-3 or TRBV12-4 and TRBJ2-7; 10 bases agree with TRBD2. V shed 4 bases and J 5 bases; nucleotides not matched to a gene: 2. This CDR3 has 13 residues. The CDR3 DNA reads TGTGCCAGCAGTTGGACTAGCGGAGACGAGCAGTACTTC. This encodes CASSWTSGDEQYF.

This CDR3 is CASSLEGQGHSYEQYF. The CDR3 DNA reads TGCGCCAGCAGCTTGGAGGGACAGGGCCATTCCTACGAGCAGTACTTC. The chain couples TRBV5-1 to TRBJ2-7; the match to TRBD1 covers 9 bases. The junction had 5 bases not matched to a gene; V was cut back by 0 bases and J by 1 base. This CDR3 comprises 16 residues. Germline V gene sequence: CDR1 SGHRS, CDR2 YFSETQ.

DNA of the CDR3: TGTGCCAGTGGGAGGACGGCCACCAAGGGGACCCAGTACTTC. Its translation is CASGRTATKGTQYF. The chain links TRBV12-3 or TRBV12-4 to TRBJ2-5, with a tentative D call TRBD2 (6 bases). Between the trimmed V and J ends, which lost 9 bases and 7 bases, there was a span of 21 bases. The CDR3 length is 14 residues.

This chain connects TRBV30 to TRBJ1-2; no clear D gene. V was clipped by 0 bases and J by 3 bases, with 8 bases between them. This CDR3 contains 13 residues. Looked up from germline, CDR1 is GTSNPN and CDR2 is SVGIG (reference sequence). The CDR3 DNA sequence: TGTGCCTGGAGTGTAGGCGGATACTATGGCTACACCTTC. It encodes CAWSVGGYYGYTF.

A few counts support this clonotype. The chain recombines TRBV11-3 with TRBJ2-3, with TRBD2 matching over 11 bases. Germline-derived CDR1 and CDR2 are SGHNT and YENEEA. CDR3 length: 17 residues. V was clipped by 4 bases and J by 2 bases; unmatched bases: 8. DNA of the CDR3: TGTGCCAGCAGCTCCGGGACTAGCGGATTTCACACAGATACGCAGTATTTT. Its translation is CASSSGTSGFHTDTQYF. Using reference TRBV11-3 and TRBJ2-3 for the parts outside the CDR3, the full variable domain is EAGVVQSPRYKIIEKKQPVAFWCNPISGHNTLYWYLQNLGQGPELLIRYENEEAVDDSQLPKDRFSAERLKGVDSTLKIQPAELGDSAVYLCASSSGTSGFHTDTQYFGPGTRLTVL.